This TCR beta chain was captured by sequencing in a study of T cell responses to AZD1222 COVID-19 vaccine. Study-wide results and caveats: Researchers took repertoire samples only after the peak T cell response had come. Among vaccine-associated CD4 TCRs, coverage spanned spike, with dominance at 160-218 and 743-854.

The CDR3 sequence is 15 residues long. CDR1 MNHEY and CDR2 SVGAGI come from the germline V gene. Trimming removed 10 bases at V and 0 bases at J, with 15 bases between. TCRdb's copy holds only in-frame clones and misses some; the assay was immunoSEQ multiplex PCR. The sample has tens of thousands of clones, more than 75% seen once. Concerning this clone: Its antigen is as yet unknown.

The sequences come from peripheral blood, collected on day 0 of AZD1222 vaccination. The genes are TRBV6-5 and TRBJ2-2; D uncertain. This receptor was taken from an adult in good health. CDR3 in amino acids: CATKTAFANTGELFF. DNA for the CDR3: TGTGCCACCAAAACCGCGTTCGCGAACACCGGGGAGCTGTTTTTT.